A single sample is the source of the 27 T cell receptor beta chains below, sequenced in a study of cytomegalovirus exposure and HLA in healthy donors. In the PCR, 60 Vbeta and 13 Jbeta primers were used. Assay: immunoSEQ multiplex PCR; the TCRdb copy retains only in-frame clones and omits some. The data contain approximately 160,000 clones, roughly 80% of them seen just once; the ten biggest clones take up less than 1%. Sequenced input: PBMCs. All receptors come from a girl aged 2 to 10 in good health and CMV-seropositive.

V usage is TRBV6-5 and J usage is TRBJ1-5, with 7 bases lining up with TRBD1. The CDR3 has 14 residues. The germline gives CDR1 MNHEY, CDR2 SVGAGI. Trimming removed 6 bases from V and 7 bases from J; junction bases left unmatched: 9. CDR3 in amino acids: CASRPADRSQPQHF. The CDR3 DNA reads TGTGCCAGCAGGCCCGCGGACAGGTCGCAGCCCCAGCATTTT.

This rearrangement joins TRBV4-1 to TRBJ2-7; 7 bases line up with TRBD2. The CDR3 contains 17 residues. The J segment lost 0 bases and the V segment lost 6 bases, leaving 14 bases of the junction unmatched. Germline lookup yields CDR1 MGHRA and CDR2 YSYEKL. The CDR3 here is CASSQKKKERGSYEQYF. Written as DNA, the CDR3 is TGCGCCAGCAGTCAAAAAAAGAAGGAGCGGGGCTCCTACGAGCAGTACTTC.

This clone was found once. This chain connects TRBV7-9 to TRBJ2-5; no reliable D call. Germline CDR1 reads SEHNR; CDR2 reads FQNEAQ (reference sequence). Trimming removed 1 base at V and 5 bases at J, with 11 bases between. The CDR3 is 14 amino acids. The CDR3 here is CASSLVQAKETQYF. The DNA of the CDR3 is TGTGCCAGCAGCTTAGTCCAGGCTAAGGAGACCCAGTACTTC.

The chain uses TRBV6-5 and TRBJ1-1; no clear D gene. With 11 bases removed from V and 0 bases from J, the gap between germline ends came to 10 bases. The germline V gene encodes CDR1 MNHEY and CDR2 SVGAGI. CDR3 length: 12 residues. The DNA for the CDR3 is TGTGCCGTCCAGAGGGTGAACACTGAAGCTTTCTTT. The encoded protein is CAVQRVNTEAFF.

The CDR3 DNA follows: TGTGCCAGCAGTTCAGGCGAGAACACTGAAGCTTTCTTT. Translating gives CASSSGENTEAFF. This chain connects TRBV6-4 to TRBJ1-1, with D hard to call. This CDR3 comprises 13 residues. V gave up 5 bases and J gave up 1 base, with 8 bases separating them. The germline V gene encodes CDR1 MRHNA and CDR2 SNTAGT.

In its sample, this clone was seen a few times. The chain combines TRBV15 with TRBJ1-5; TRBD1 might be the D (5 bases). Germline V gives CDR1 LNHNV, CDR2 YYDKDF (reference sequence). V gave up 3 bases and J gave up 7 bases, with 13 bases separating them. CDR3 length: 14 residues. CDR3 DNA: TGTGCCACCAGCAGCAGGGATAATTTGCAGCCCCAGCATTTT. This translates into CATSSRDNLQPQHF.

About this clone: A read error may produce the germline difference seen at one junction end. This sequence joins TRBV14 and TRBJ1-2; D uncertain. The CDR3 is 12 residues long. Germline V gene data show CDR1 as SGHDN and CDR2 as FVKESK. CDR3 in DNA: TGTGCCAGCAGTCAAGGAGGCTATGGCTACACCTTC. Protein product: CASSQGGYGYTF.

This rearrangement joins TRBV19 to TRBJ1-5, with D tentatively TRBD1 (6 bases). Per the germline V gene, CDR1 is LNHDA and CDR2 is SQIVND (reference sequence). V was cut by 3 bases and J by 7 bases, with 13 bases left in between. The CDR3 is 14 amino acids. CDR3 in amino acids: CASSIRDTIQPQHF. CDR3 DNA: TGTGCCAGTAGTATTCGGGACACTATACAGCCCCAGCATTTT.

This chain links TRBV15 with TRBJ2-5; 12 bases match TRBD1. The V gene's germline CDR1 is LNHNV and CDR2 YYDKDF (reference sequence). The CDR3 runs to 17 residues. J gave up 4 bases and V 5 bases, and 11 bases lay outside the gene matches. Here the CDR3 DNA reads TGTGCCACCAGCGAGTCCGGGACAGGGGGCATTAGAGAGACCCAGTACTTC. Protein: CATSESGTGGIRETQYF.

J is TRBJ2-2 and V is TRBV9; tentatively, D is TRBD2 (7 bases). The CDR3 is 16 residues long. The V end lost 0 bases, the J end lost 2 bases, and 11 bases lay between the germline ends. Germline CDR1 SGDLS, CDR2 YYNGEE. CDR3 region: CASSVGGGFNTGELFF. The CDR3 nucleotides are TGTGCCAGCAGCGTAGGGGGGGGCTTTAACACCGGGGAGCTGTTTTTT. Based on the CDR3 plus reference TRBV9 and TRBJ2-2, the full variable domain is DSGVTQTPKHLITATGQRVTLRCSPRSGDLSVYWYQQSLDQGLQFLIQYYNGEERAKGNILERFSAQQFPDLHSELNLSSLELGDSALYFCASSVGGGFNTGELFFGEGSRLTVL.

The genes are TRBV4-1 and TRBJ2-5; D is unclear. Germline CDR1 reads MGHRA; CDR2 reads YSYEKL. The V end was cut by 1 base, the J end by 4 bases, with 10 bases between. The CDR3 sequence is 14 residues long. The CDR3 loop reads CASSQVSSRETQYF. The CDR3 DNA follows: TGCGCCAGCAGCCAAGTCTCATCGCGAGAGACCCAGTACTTC.

This clone was counted a few times. The J gene is TRBJ2-1, the V gene TRBV9; D gene unclear. Germline CDR1 is SGDLS and CDR2 is YYNGEE. The CDR3 sequence is 16 residues long. The V end lost 0 bases, the J end lost 0 bases, and 10 bases lay between the germline ends. Here the CDR3 DNA reads TGTGCCAGCAGCGTAGATATGGAGAGCTCCTACAATGAGCAGTTCTTC. This gives the protein CASSVDMESSYNEQFF.

The chain employs TRBV29-1 and TRBJ2-5, with TRBD1 as a possible D gene (5 bases). Germline V lookup: CDR1 SQVTM, CDR2 ANQGSEA. This CDR3 contains 12 residues. Trimming stripped 3 bases from V and 3 bases from J, with 8 bases between. The CDR3 DNA is TGCAGCGTTGACAGACAGAAAGAGACCCAGTACTTC. Residues: CSVDRQKETQYF.

The chain employs TRBV30 and TRBJ2-5; a weak D match, TRBD1 (5 bases). Trimming left V 2 bases short and J 3 bases short, with 10 bases between. This CDR3 spans 13 amino acids. Germline V lookup: CDR1 GTSNPN, CDR2 SVGIG (reference sequence). CDR3 residues: CAWSRQRKETQYF. The CDR3 coding sequence is TGTGCCTGGAGTCGACAGAGGAAAGAGACCCAGTACTTC. Looking up the rest from reference TRBV30 and TRBJ2-5 gives the full variable domain: SQTIHQWPATLVQPVGSPLSLECTVEGTSNPNLYWYRQAAGRGLQLLFYSVGIGQISSEVPQNLSASRPQDRQFILSSKKLLLSDSGFYLCAWSRQRKETQYFGPGTRLLVL.

The J gene is TRBJ1-3, the V gene TRBV30; D gene uncertain. CDR1 and CDR2 from the germline V gene are GTSNPN and SVGIG (reference sequence). This CDR3 contains 13 residues. V lost 2 bases and J lost 4, with 9 bases in between. The CDR3 is CAWSKQLGNTIYF. CDR3 DNA sequence: TGTGCCTGGAGTAAACAGCTGGGAAACACCATATATTTT.

The V and J genes are TRBV19 and TRBJ2-7; TRBD2 matches at 11 bases. V trimming: 5 bases; J trimming: 2 bases; junction bases outside the gene matches: 5. CDR3 size: 15 residues. Germline CDR1 is LNHDA and CDR2 is SQIVND (reference sequence). DNA of the CDR3: TGTGCCAGTAGTTTCGGGGGACTAGCGGCCTACGAGCAGTACTTC. Its protein is CASSFGGLAAYEQYF.

The chain is built from TRBV6-5 and TRBJ2-7, with a possible D match to TRBD2 (5 bases). Trimming pared 4 bases from V and 7 bases from J, leaving 14 bases between. CDR3 length: 13 residues. Germline V gene data show CDR1 as MNHEY and CDR2 as SVGAGI. The CDR3 here is CASSLDGLAEQYF. Here the CDR3 DNA reads TGTGCCAGCAGTTTAGACGGGCTAGCTGAGCAGTACTTC.

This chain connects TRBV5-1 to TRBJ1-1; the D gene is possibly TRBD1 (5 bases). The CDR3 extends over 14 amino acids. V lost 4 bases and J 2 bases, leaving 12 bases between the germline ends. Germline CDR1 SGHRS, CDR2 YFSETQ. CDR3 residues: CASSPTGANTEAFF. The CDR3 bases are TGCGCCAGCAGCCCTACAGGTGCAAACACTGAAGCTTTCTTT. Variable domain in full (rest from reference TRBV5-1 and TRBJ1-1): KAGVTQTPRYLIKTRGQQVTLSCSPISGHRSVSWYQQTPGQGLQFLFEYFSETQRNKGNFPGRFSGRQFSNSRSEMNVSTLELGDSALYLCASSPTGANTEAFFGQGTRLTVV.

The V and J genes are TRBV7-6 and TRBJ1-1; 7 nucleotides match TRBD1. The V segment lost 2 bases and the J segment 5 bases; nucleotides outside the gene matches: 23. Germline loops: CDR1 SGHVS, CDR2 FNYEAQ. This CDR3 has 20 amino acids. CDR3 amino acids: CASSLYMHIGTVPTMTEAFF. The CDR3 nucleotides read TGTGCCAGCAGCTTATATATGCATATTGGGACAGTGCCAACAATGACTGAAGCTTTCTTT.

The chain combines TRBV9 with TRBJ1-4; D unclear. The ends were cut back, 7 bases at V and 7 bases at J, with 14 bases in the middle. Germline loops: CDR1 SGDLS, CDR2 YYNGEE. The CDR3 loop spans 13 amino acids. The CDR3 is CASGTVGTEKLFF. The CDR3 DNA reads TGTGCCAGCGGCACAGTCGGTACTGAAAAACTGTTTTTT.

The chain recombines TRBV19 with TRBJ1-1; tentative D call: TRBD1 (5 bases). This CDR3 has 16 amino acids. Looked up from germline, CDR1 is LNHDA and CDR2 is SQIVND (reference sequence). Trimming took 4 bases from V and 0 from J, leaving 15 bases between them. The CDR3 coding sequence is TGTGCCAGTAGTAAGGGTCGGTGGGGCGTGAACACTGAAGCTTTCTTT. Residues: CASSKGRWGVNTEAFF.

The J gene is TRBJ2-5, the V gene TRBV7-9; D call uncertain. V gave up 4 bases and J gave up 4 bases, with 7 bases separating them. Germline V gene data show CDR1 as SEHNR and CDR2 as FQNEAQ (reference sequence). This CDR3 spans 12 amino acids. The CDR3 loop reads CASSSSPETQYF. In DNA, the CDR3 is TGTGCCAGCAGCTCGTCCCCAGAGACCCAGTACTTC.

This clone showed up just once. The chain combines TRBV7-2 with TRBJ2-7, with TRBD2 matching over 10 bases. This CDR3 contains 15 residues. Unmatched junction bases numbered 1, after V lost 1 base and J lost 1 base. Germline V lookup: CDR1 SGHTA, CDR2 FQGNSA. The CDR3 DNA sequence: TGTGCCAGCAGCTTAGTGACTAGCGGGTCCTACGAGCAGTACTTC. Translating it yields CASSLVTSGSYEQYF.

The CDR3 loop reads CASSLLIPTSGGPQETQYF. Written as DNA, the CDR3 is TGTGCCAGCAGCCTCCTCATACCAACTAGCGGGGGGCCCCAAGAGACCCAGTACTTC. V gene TRBV4-2 combines with J gene TRBJ2-5; the match to TRBD2 covers 12 bases. This CDR3 spans 19 amino acids. After removal of 4 bases from V and 1 base from J, the junction contained 13 bases not matched to a gene. CDR1 LGHNA and CDR2 YNFKEQ come from the germline V gene.

The gene calls are TRBV4-1 and TRBJ2-7; the D gene is possibly TRBD1 (7 bases). This CDR3 is built from 17 residues. V lost 1 base, J lost 5 bases, and 21 bases lay in between. Germline V CDR1 and CDR2: MGHRA, YSYEKL. The CDR3 DNA is TGCGCCAGCAGCCAAGCCAGGGGGGCAGGGTTGCTCCACGAGCAGTACTTC. Encoded protein: CASSQARGAGLLHEQYF.

The chain carries TRBV10-3 and TRBJ2-3; TRBD2 matches 9 bases. The germline CDR1 and CDR2 sequences are ENHRY and SYGVKD. The CDR3 is 18 residues long. The V gene end was trimmed by 11 bases and the J gene end by 1 base; junction bases not matched to a gene: 19. The CDR3 bases are TGTGCCGCGACTAGCGGTTTTGGAGGGCGGGATGGCACAGATACGCAGTATTTT. Protein sequence: CAATSGFGGRDGTDTQYF.

The rearrangement uses TRBV27 and TRBJ2-3; a possible D gene is TRBD1 (6 bases). The CDR3 covers 15 residues. Between the trimmed V and J ends, which lost 5 bases and 0 bases, there was a span of 12 bases. The germline CDR1 and CDR2 sequences are MNHEY and SMNVEV (reference sequence). CDR3 loop: CASSHGTLSTDTQYF. The CDR3 DNA sequence: TGTGCCAGCAGTCACGGGACACTTAGCACAGATACGCAGTATTTT.